This T cell receptor (beta chain) appears in the sequencing data of a study of CD8+CD57+ T cells in acquired aplastic anemia. The wider study: Across the sorted CD4+ and CD8+ cells, DNA amounts averaged about 3 ug.

Flow cytometry had shown expanded CD8+CD57+ cells in the patients chosen for sequencing. Severe acquired aplastic anemia was present in all patients. In this sample, this clonotype turned up many times. Its antigen is unidentified. V was clipped by 4 bases and J by 0 bases, with 12 bases between them. This CDR3 contains 15 residues. Germline lookup yields CDR1 SEHNR and CDR2 FQNEAQ (reference sequence). Overall study findings and caveats: Patients and controls were found to share about 31 CD8+ CDR3 sequences. Levels of CD8+ Simpson's diversity were not significantly distinct in patients versus controls.

The study profiled TCR beta VDJ and CDR3 using genomic DNA as template. In TCRdb, the reads were re-called with MiXCR into one record per CDR3 protein. The data show 50,000 to 65,000 distinct CDR3 sequences, about 56% seen once. This chain joins TRBV7-9 and TRBJ1-2; D might be TRBD1 (6 bases). The sequencing sample was made of sorted CD4+, CD8+, or CD8+CD57+ T cells (not recorded which) from PBMCs. The origin of this receptor is a human donor with aplastic anemia. CDR3 bases: TGTGCCAGCAGCTACGGACAGCTAGCTAACTATGGCTACACCTTC. This gives the protein CASSYGQLANYGYTF.